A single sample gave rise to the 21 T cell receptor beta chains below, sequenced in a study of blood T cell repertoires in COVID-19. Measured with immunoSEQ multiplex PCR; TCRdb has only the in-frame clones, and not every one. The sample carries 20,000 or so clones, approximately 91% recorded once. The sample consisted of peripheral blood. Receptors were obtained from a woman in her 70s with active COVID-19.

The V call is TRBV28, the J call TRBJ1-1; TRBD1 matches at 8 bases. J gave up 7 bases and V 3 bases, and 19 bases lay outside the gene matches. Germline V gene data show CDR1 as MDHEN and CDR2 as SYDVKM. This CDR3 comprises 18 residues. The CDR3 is CASSFSPRRLDRGGEAFF. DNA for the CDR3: TGTGCCAGCAGTTTTTCCCCACGACGATTAGACAGGGGCGGTGAAGCTTTCTTT.

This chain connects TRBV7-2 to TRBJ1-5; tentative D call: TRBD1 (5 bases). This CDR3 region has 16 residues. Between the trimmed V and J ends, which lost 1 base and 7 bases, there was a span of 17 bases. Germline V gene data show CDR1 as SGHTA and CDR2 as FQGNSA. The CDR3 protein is CASSLDPFGGGQPQHF. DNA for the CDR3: TGTGCCAGCAGCTTAGACCCTTTCGGGGGGGGGCAGCCCCAGCATTTT.

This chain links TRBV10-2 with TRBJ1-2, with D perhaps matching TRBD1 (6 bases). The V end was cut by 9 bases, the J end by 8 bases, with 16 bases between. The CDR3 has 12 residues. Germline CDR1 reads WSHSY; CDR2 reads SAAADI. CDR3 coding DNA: TGCGCCAGTTCCTACCAGGGGAACGGCTACACCTTC. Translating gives CASSYQGNGYTF.

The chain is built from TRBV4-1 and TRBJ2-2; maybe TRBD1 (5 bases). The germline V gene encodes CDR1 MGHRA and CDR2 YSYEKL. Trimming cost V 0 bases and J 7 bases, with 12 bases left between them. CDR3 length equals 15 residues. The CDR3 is CASSQDPGFSGELFF. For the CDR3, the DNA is TGCGCCAGCAGCCAAGACCCAGGGTTTAGCGGGGAGCTGTTTTTT.

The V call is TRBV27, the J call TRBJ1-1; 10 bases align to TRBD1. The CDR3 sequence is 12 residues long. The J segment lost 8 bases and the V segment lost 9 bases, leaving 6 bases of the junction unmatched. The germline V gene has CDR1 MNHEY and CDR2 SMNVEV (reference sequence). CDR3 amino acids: CASGTGVEEAFF. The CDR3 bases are TGTGCCAGTGGGACAGGGGTTGAGGAAGCTTTCTTT.

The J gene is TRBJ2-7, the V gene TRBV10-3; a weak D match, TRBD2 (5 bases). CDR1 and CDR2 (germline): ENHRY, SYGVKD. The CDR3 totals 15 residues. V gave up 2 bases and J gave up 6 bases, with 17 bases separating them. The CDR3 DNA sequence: TGTGCCATCAGTGAGGAGGGTGGGTACTTTCGCGAGCAGTACTTC. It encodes CAISEEGGYFREQYF.

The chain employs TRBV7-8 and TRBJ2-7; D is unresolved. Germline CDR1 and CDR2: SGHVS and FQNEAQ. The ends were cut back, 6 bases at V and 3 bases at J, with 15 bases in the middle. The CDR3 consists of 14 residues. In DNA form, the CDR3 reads TGTGCCAGCAGTCTAATCGAAACTCGCTACGAGCAGTACTTC. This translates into CASSLIETRYEQYF.

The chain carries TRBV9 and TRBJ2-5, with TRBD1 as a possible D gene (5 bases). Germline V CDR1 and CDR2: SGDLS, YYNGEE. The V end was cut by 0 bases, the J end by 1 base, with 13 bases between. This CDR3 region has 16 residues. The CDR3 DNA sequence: TGTGCCAGCAGCGTAGGGGCTTATAGGGGCCAAGAGACCCAGTACTTC. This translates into CASSVGAYRGQETQYF.

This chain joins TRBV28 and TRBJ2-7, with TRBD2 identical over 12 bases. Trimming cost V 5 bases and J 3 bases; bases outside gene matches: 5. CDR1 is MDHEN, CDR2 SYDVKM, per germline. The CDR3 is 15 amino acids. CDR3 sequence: CASSPTGLAGYEQYF. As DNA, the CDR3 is TGTGCCAGCAGTCCTACGGGACTAGCGGGCTACGAGCAGTACTTC.

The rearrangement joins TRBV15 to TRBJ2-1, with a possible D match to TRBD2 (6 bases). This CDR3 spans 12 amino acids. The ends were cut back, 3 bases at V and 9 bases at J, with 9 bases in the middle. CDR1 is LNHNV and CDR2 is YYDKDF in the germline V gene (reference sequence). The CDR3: CATSRGEVEQFF. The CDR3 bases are TGTGCCACCAGCAGGGGGGAGGTTGAGCAGTTCTTC.

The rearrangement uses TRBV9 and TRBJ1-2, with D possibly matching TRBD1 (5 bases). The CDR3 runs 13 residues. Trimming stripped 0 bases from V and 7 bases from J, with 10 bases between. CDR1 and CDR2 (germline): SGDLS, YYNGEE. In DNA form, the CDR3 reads TGTGCCAGCAGCGTAGGGGAGGGACGTGGCTACACCTTC. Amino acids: CASSVGEGRGYTF.

The chain's CDR3 is CASSLLLAGVDNEQFF. The CDR3 DNA reads as TGTGCCAGCAGTCTCCTACTAGCGGGAGTGGACAATGAGCAGTTCTTC. The V gene is TRBV28, the J gene TRBJ2-1, with TRBD2 identical over 11 bases. With 5 bases clipped from V and 5 bases from J, the junction kept 8 bases outside the gene matches. CDR3 length: 16 amino acids. Germline values: CDR1 MDHEN, CDR2 SYDVKM.

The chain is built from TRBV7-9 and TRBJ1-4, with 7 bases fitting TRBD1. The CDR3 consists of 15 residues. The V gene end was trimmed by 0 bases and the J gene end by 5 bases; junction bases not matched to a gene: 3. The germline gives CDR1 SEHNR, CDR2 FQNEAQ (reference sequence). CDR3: CASSLAGTDNEKLFF. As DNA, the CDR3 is TGTGCCAGCAGCTTAGCGGGGACAGACAATGAAAAACTGTTTTTT.

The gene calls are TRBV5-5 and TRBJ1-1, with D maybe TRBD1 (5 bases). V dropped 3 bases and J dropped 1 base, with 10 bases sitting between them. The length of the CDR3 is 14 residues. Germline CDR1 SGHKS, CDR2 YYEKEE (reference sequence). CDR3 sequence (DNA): TGTGCCAGCAGCTACTATACAGGGAACACTGAAGCTTTCTTT. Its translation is CASSYYTGNTEAFF.

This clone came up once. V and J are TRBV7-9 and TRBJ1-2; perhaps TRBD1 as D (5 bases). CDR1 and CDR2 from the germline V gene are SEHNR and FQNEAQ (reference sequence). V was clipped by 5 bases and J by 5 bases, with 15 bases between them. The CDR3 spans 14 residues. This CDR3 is CASSPTDLMYGYTF. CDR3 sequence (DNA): TGTGCCAGCAGCCCGACAGATCTGATGTATGGCTACACCTTC. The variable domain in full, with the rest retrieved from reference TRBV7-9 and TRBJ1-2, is DTGVSQNPRHKITKRGQNVTFRCDPISEHNRLYWYRQTLGQGPEFLTYFQNEAQLEKSRLLSDRFSAERPKGSFSTLEIQRTEQGDSAMYLCASSPTDLMYGYTFGSGTRLTVV.

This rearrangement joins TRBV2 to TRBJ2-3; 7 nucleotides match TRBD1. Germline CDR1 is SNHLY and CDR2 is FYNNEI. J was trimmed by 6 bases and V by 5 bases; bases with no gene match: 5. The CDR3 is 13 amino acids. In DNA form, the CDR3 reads TGTGCCAGCAGTCCCATGACAGGGGATACGCAGTATTTT. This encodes CASSPMTGDTQYF.

CDR3 nucleotide sequence: TGTGCCAGCAGTATACTAGCGGGAGGATACGAGCAGTACTTC. Translated, it gives CASSILAGGYEQYF. V gene TRBV27 combines with J gene TRBJ2-7; TRBD2 agrees at 12 bases. The CDR3 is made up of 14 amino acids. Germline loops: CDR1 MNHEY, CDR2 SMNVEV (reference sequence). The V and J ends lost 5 bases and 4 bases, in that order; junction bases with no gene match: 3.

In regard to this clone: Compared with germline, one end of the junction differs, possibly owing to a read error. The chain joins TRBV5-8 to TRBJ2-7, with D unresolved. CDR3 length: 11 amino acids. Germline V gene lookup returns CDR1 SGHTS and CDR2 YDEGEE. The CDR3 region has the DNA TGTGCCGGCAGATTCGGTGACGAGCAGTACTTC. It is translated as CAGRFGDEQYF.

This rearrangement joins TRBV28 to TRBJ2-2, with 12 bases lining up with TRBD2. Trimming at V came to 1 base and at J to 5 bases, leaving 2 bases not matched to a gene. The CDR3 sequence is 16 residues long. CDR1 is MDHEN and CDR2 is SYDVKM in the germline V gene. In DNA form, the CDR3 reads TGTGCCAGCAGTTTATCTGGACTAGCGGGGACCGGGGAGCTGTTTTTT. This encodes CASSLSGLAGTGELFF.

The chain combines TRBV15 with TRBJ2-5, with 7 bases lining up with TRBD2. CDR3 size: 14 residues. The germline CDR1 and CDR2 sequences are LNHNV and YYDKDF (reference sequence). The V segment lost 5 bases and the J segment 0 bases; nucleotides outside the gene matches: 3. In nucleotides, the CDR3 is TGTGCCACCAGCTTGGGACTAAACCAAGAGACCCAGTACTTC. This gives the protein CATSLGLNQETQYF. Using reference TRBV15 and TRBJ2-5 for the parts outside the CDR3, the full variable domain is DAMVIQNPRYQVTQFGKPVTLSCSQTLNHNVMYWYQQKSSQAPKLLFHYYDKDFNNEADTPDNFQSRRPNTSFCFLDIRSPGLGDTAMYLCATSLGLNQETQYFGPGTRLLVL.

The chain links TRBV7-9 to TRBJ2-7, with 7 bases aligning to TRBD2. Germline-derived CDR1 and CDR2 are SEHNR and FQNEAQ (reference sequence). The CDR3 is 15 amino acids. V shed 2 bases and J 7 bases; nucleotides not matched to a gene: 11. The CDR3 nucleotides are TGTGCCAGCAGCTTAATCGTGGGAGGGCCGGGAGAGCAGTACTTC. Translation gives CASSLIVGGPGEQYF.